This passage covers 3 T cell receptor beta chains from one sample sequenced in a study of cytomegalovirus exposure and HLA in healthy donors. Clones were sequenced by immunoSEQ multiplex PCR, and TCRdb holds only the in-frame ones, with some missing. Of about 130,000 clones listed, roughly 89% are singletons. The material sequenced was PBMCs. The receptors were gathered from a young woman in good health and CMV-seronegative.

The chain recombines TRBV28 with TRBJ1-2; TRBD1 is a possible D gene (6 bases). The CDR3 loop spans 13 amino acids. Germline values: CDR1 MDHEN, CDR2 SYDVKM. V was shortened by 2 bases and J by 5 bases, with 9 bases between the two germline ends. CDR3 in DNA: TGTGCCAGCAGTTTAATGCAGGGGTATGGCTACACCTTC. Amino acids: CASSLMQGYGYTF.

This clone occurred once. The J gene is TRBJ1-1, the V gene TRBV2, with 7 bases matching TRBD1. Germline loops: CDR1 SNHLY, CDR2 FYNNEI. The V gene end was trimmed by 6 bases and the J gene end by 0 bases; junction bases not matched to a gene: 4. The CDR3 has 14 amino acids. The CDR3: CASRVGQLNTEAFF. The CDR3 nucleotides read TGTGCCAGCAGGGTGGGACAGCTGAACACTGAAGCTTTCTTT. Variable domain in full (rest from reference TRBV2 and TRBJ1-1): EPEVTQTPSHQVTQMGQEVILRCVPISNHLYFYWYRQILGQKVEFLVSFYNNEISEKSEIFDDQFSVERPDGSNFTLKIRSTKLEDSAMYFCASRVGQLNTEAFFGQGTRLTVV.

V and J are TRBV7-2 and TRBJ2-1; D possibly corresponds to TRBD2 (6 bases). Germline CDR1 SGHTA, CDR2 FQGNSA. This CDR3 comprises 17 residues. V lost 4 bases, J lost 9 bases, and 25 bases lay in between. This CDR3 reads CASSSFGLAEARSEQFF. In nucleotides, the CDR3 is TGTGCCAGCAGCTCGTTCGGATTAGCGGAAGCCCGGTCTGAGCAGTTCTTC.